These 17 T cell receptor beta chains originate from one sample sequenced in a study of response to subunit inactivated influenza vaccine. TCRdb recomputed calls from the RT-PCR reads with MiXCR, one row per CDR3 protein. The top ten hold 7.8% of the sample, which has more than 200,000 distinct CDR3 sequences, 9.5% to 15% seen once. This sample comprised non-naive T cells sorted from PBMCs, obtained 14 to 15 days before vaccination. The origin of the receptors is a man aged 50-59 years who received an inactivated influenza vaccine.

This clonotype has only a few counts. The V gene is TRBV6-1, the J gene TRBJ2-7; no clear D. The CDR3 loop spans 14 amino acids. From germline, CDR1 is MNHNS and CDR2 SASEGT. Trimming removed 4 bases from V and 0 bases from J, with 10 bases in between. CDR3 protein: CASSARASSYEQYF. CDR3 nucleotides: TGTGCCAGCAGTGCACGGGCCAGCTCCTACGAGCAGTACTTC.

This clonotype has ten or more counts. This chain uses TRBV2 with TRBJ1-1, with TRBD1 matching over 7 bases. Germline values: CDR1 SNHLY, CDR2 FYNNEI. This CDR3 has 18 amino acids. V lost 3 bases and J lost 2; bases outside the gene matches: 15. The CDR3 loop reads CASSDITLAGTANTEAFF. CDR3 DNA sequence: TGTGCCAGCAGTGACATAACTCTGGCCGGGACAGCCAACACTGAAGCTTTCTTT.

The sample holds a few counts of this clonotype. The chain uses TRBV20-1 and TRBJ2-1, with a weak D call TRBD1 (6 bases). The CDR3 totals 16 residues. The ends were cut back, 4 bases at V and 0 bases at J, with 16 bases in the middle. Germline CDR1 DFQATT, CDR2 SNEGSKA (reference sequence). In DNA, the CDR3 is TGCAGTGCTACTTCGATGGGGGCTGACTCCTACAATGAGCAGTTCTTC. It encodes CSATSMGADSYNEQFF.

There are a few counts of this clonotype. The chain uses TRBV3-1 and TRBJ2-7; D gene uncertain. The germline V gene encodes CDR1 LGHDT and CDR2 YNNKEL (reference sequence). Trimming removed 6 bases from V and 1 base from J, with 10 bases in between. The CDR3 spans 13 residues. Here the CDR3 DNA reads TGTGCCAGCAGTCGAGGTTTATCCTACGAGCAGTACTTC. This translates into CASSRGLSYEQYF.

The CDR3 sequence: CASTAIRGTEAFF. For the CDR3, the DNA is TGTGCCAGCACCGCCATCAGGGGCACTGAAGCTTTCTTT. The V call is TRBV12-3 or TRBV12-4, the J call TRBJ1-1; the D gene is possibly TRBD1 (6 bases). Trimming cost V 7 bases and J 4 bases, with 13 bases left between them. The CDR3 is made up of 13 amino acids.

The chain employs TRBV20-1 and TRBJ2-7; 7 bases fit TRBD1. The CDR3 extends over 15 amino acids. V shed 1 base and J 2 bases; nucleotides not matched to a gene: 8. CDR1 and CDR2 (germline): DFQATT, SNEGSKA (reference sequence). CDR3 region: CSARVEQGIPYEQYF. As DNA, the CDR3 is TGCAGTGCTAGAGTTGAACAGGGGATCCCCTACGAGCAGTACTTC.

This clonotype was counted at least ten times. J is TRBJ2-3 and V is TRBV20-1, with 9 bases identical to TRBD2. V gave up 0 bases and J gave up 8 bases; unmatched junction bases: 12. This CDR3 comprises 16 residues. The V gene's germline CDR1 is DFQATT and CDR2 SNEGSKA (reference sequence). CDR3 DNA sequence: TGCAGTGCTAGAGATAGGGCGGGAGGGCTGTACAGTACGCAGTATTTT. This translates into CSARDRAGGLYSTQYF.

Only a few counts were recorded for this clonotype. This chain connects TRBV7-2 to TRBJ1-1; TRBD1 aligns across 7 bases. The germline V gene encodes CDR1 SGHTA and CDR2 FQGNSA. Trimming cost V 5 bases and J 5 bases; bases outside gene matches: 11. CDR3 length: 15 amino acids. CDR3: CASSPVEGARTEAFF. DNA of the CDR3: TGTGCCAGCAGCCCGGTTGAGGGGGCGCGTACTGAAGCTTTCTTT.

The chain links TRBV9 to TRBJ1-1; 9 bases agree with TRBD1. V gave up 3 bases and J gave up 11 bases; unmatched junction bases: 5. The length of the CDR3 is 12 residues. Germline V gives CDR1 SGDLS, CDR2 YYNGEE. The CDR3 region is CASSDNRGRAFF. The CDR3 DNA is TGTGCCAGCAGCGATAACAGGGGGCGCGCTTTCTTT. The entire variable domain, with the rest obtained from reference TRBV9 and TRBJ1-1, is as follows: DSGVTQTPKHLITATGQRVTLRCSPRSGDLSVYWYQQSLDQGLQFLIQYYNGEERAKGNILERFSAQQFPDLHSELNLSSLELGDSALYFCASSDNRGRAFFGQGTRLTVV.

The chain employs TRBV11-2 and TRBJ2-1; 8 positions agree with TRBD2. The CDR3 sequence is 17 residues long. CDR1 is SGHAT and CDR2 is FQNNGV in the germline V gene. The V gene end was trimmed by 2 bases and the J gene end by 3 bases; junction bases not matched to a gene: 9. The CDR3 sequence is CASSLLKETSGYNEQFF. The CDR3 DNA follows: TGTGCCAGCAGCTTACTTAAAGAAACTAGCGGCTACAATGAGCAGTTCTTC.

This clonotype was observed a handful of times. This chain links TRBV25-1 with TRBJ2-7; D may be TRBD2 (5 bases). Germline V gives CDR1 MGHDK, CDR2 SYGVNS. The ends were cut back, 6 bases at V and 0 bases at J, with 9 bases in the middle. There are 13 residues in the CDR3. The CDR3 DNA sequence: TGTGCCAGCAGAGCGGCCGCCTCCTACGAGCAGTACTTC. Encoded protein: CASRAAASYEQYF.

At least ten counts were recorded for this clonotype. J is TRBJ2-1 and V is TRBV7-9, with 10 bases aligning to TRBD2. Looked up from germline, CDR1 is SEHNR and CDR2 is FQNEAQ (reference sequence). V shed 0 bases and J 14 bases; nucleotides not matched to a gene: 10. CDR3 size: 15 residues. The CDR3 loop is CASSLAERGGAQEFF. Written as DNA, the CDR3 is TGTGCCAGCAGCTTAGCCGAGCGGGGGGGTGCTCAGGAGTTCTTC.

In the case of this clonotype: A much larger clone lies a single base off, so this may be a read error. V is TRBV12-3 or TRBV12-4 and J is TRBJ1-2; tentative D call: TRBD1 (5 bases). The CDR3 is 10 amino acids. Trimming left V 9 bases short and J 6 bases short, with 8 bases between. The CDR3 loop is CARWDDGYTF. The CDR3 coding sequence is TGTGCCAGATGGGACGATGGCTACACCTTC.

The table lists this clonotype with a few counts. The chain employs TRBV11-1 and TRBJ2-4; 9 bases agree with TRBD1. Unmatched junction bases numbered 20, after V lost 1 base and J lost 4 bases. The CDR3 sequence is 21 residues long. CDR1 and CDR2 from the germline V gene are SGHAT and FQDESV (reference sequence). This CDR3 reads CASSLVYGTGLKESSKNIQYF. CDR3 DNA: TGTGCCAGCAGCTTAGTTTACGGGACAGGGCTTAAGGAGTCGTCTAAAAACATTCAGTACTTC. The entire variable domain, with the rest obtained from reference TRBV11-1 and TRBJ2-4, is as follows: EAEVAQSPRYKITEKSQAVAFWCDPISGHATLYWYRQILGQGPELLVQFQDESVVDDSQLPKDRFSAERLKGVDSTLKIQPAELGDSAMYLCASSLVYGTGLKESSKNIQYFGAGTRLSVL.

The chain joins TRBV20-1 to TRBJ2-5; D is unclear. Germline V CDR1 and CDR2: DFQATT, SNEGSKA (reference sequence). The germline V and J ends were trimmed by 0 bases and 0 bases, with 11 bases remaining between them. The CDR3 is made up of 15 amino acids. The CDR3 nucleotides are TGCAGTGCTAGAGATCTGGAGTGGTACCAAGAGACCCAGTACTTC. Translating it yields CSARDLEWYQETQYF.

J is TRBJ2-1 and V is TRBV20-1; 8 bases are a match to TRBD2. CDR1 and CDR2 from the germline V gene are DFQATT and SNEGSKA (reference sequence). The CDR3 is 15 amino acids. Trimming at V came to 0 bases and at J to 8 bases, leaving 9 bases not matched to a gene. CDR3 sequence reads: CSARDGDSGKHEQFF. CDR3 DNA sequence: TGCAGTGCTAGAGATGGGGATAGCGGGAAGCATGAGCAGTTCTTC.

This chain uses TRBV27 with TRBJ2-1, with 12 bases that match TRBD1. Germline CDR1 MNHEY, CDR2 SMNVEV (reference sequence). This CDR3 region has 16 residues. J gave up 9 bases and V 0 bases, and 6 bases lay outside the gene matches. CDR3 region: CASSLSGTGGAGEQFF. CDR3 coding DNA: TGTGCCAGCAGTTTATCGGGGACAGGGGGCGCCGGTGAGCAGTTCTTC.